The source of this T cell receptor (beta chain) is a study of CD8 T cells in Susac syndrome. The multiple sclerosis controls were treatment-naive patients with relapsing-remitting disease that was stable or active. Negative isolation was used for CD8+ and CD4+ T cells and FACS enrichment for TEMRA cells. Trimming pared 2 bases from V and 0 bases from J, leaving 8 bases between. The CDR3 covers 13 residues. The V gene's germline CDR1 is SQVTM and CDR2 ANQGSEA. Random hexamers were used to reverse transcribe roughly 0.45 to 1 ug of RNA. Across 54 Vbeta and 13 Jbeta, TCR beta CDR3 was amplified with immunoSEQ multiplex PCR. MiXCR, applied by TCRdb to the immunoSEQ multiplex PCR reads, yields one record per CDR3 protein. The sample has more than 65,000 distinct CDR3 sequences; about 94% are singletons.

This receptor was identified in a human donor with multiple sclerosis. V is TRBV29-1 and J is TRBJ2-7; D is undetermined. The sequenced material came from CD8+ T cells from PBMCs. This chain's CDR3 is CSVEQPGSYEQYF. The CDR3 bases are TGCAGCGTTGAACAGCCCGGCTCCTACGAGCAGTACTTC.